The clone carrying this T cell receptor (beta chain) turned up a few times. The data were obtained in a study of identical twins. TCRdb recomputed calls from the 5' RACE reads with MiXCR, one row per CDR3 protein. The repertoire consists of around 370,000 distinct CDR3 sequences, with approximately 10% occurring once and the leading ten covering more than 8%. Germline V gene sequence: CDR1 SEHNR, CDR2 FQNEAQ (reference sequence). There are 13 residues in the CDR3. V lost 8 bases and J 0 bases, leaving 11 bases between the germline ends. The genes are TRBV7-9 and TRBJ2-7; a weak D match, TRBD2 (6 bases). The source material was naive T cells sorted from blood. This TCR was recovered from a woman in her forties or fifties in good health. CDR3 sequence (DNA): TGTGCCAGCGATAGCGGTAGCTCCTACGAGCAGTACGTC. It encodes CASDSGSSYEQYV.